This TCR beta chain was obtained from a study of a mutant IDH1 vaccine in newly diagnosed glioma (dated by TCRdb to the early 2020s). Notes on the research overall: Across visits V03 through V10, patients got a total of eight vaccinations, given in weeks 1, 3, 5, 7, 11, 15, 19 and 23. Vaccination was initiated 4-6 weeks after radiotherapy alone, or concurrently with temozolomide cycles in the chemotherapy-containing groups. Of the approximately 29 treated patients, approximately 60% were male and around 40% were female, and a mean age of roughly 41 years was recorded. Prior to enrollment, patients had been given standard therapy consisting of radiotherapy alone, temozolomide alone, or radiochemotherapy with temozolomide, with the combination given to most patients. Six visits were used for peripheral blood collection: V03 (baseline), V05, V07, V10, V12 and V13. Longitudinal TCRB deep sequencing was done for 20 to 25 treated patients, wherever samples were available for exploratory analyses. Paper-wide results and their limitations: Selection of PBMC samples for TCRB deep sequencing was based on availability. Pseudoprogression seemed to be unrelated to changes in the top peripheral T cell clonotypes found by TCRB sequencing. Immune responses induced by the vaccine were seen in approximately 92% of patients across multiple MHC alleles. The authors stated that sample limitations prevented analyses of patient blood samples from being reproduced.

The library was obtained by the immunoSEQ multiplex PCR assay. Following the manufacturer's protocol, the hsTCRB Kit was used to amplify rearranged TCR beta chain sequences. TCRB libraries were sequenced on an Illumina MiSeq. Per the authors' processing: The kit vendor's proprietary platform handled demultiplexing, trimming and gene mapping. The table was pulled from immuneACCESS by TCRdb, which kept in-frame rearrangements only. Such tables lose some clones; where checked, under half of the loss comes from unresolved V genes, and the rest has no known cause. The V and J calls and the clone size are those of that table, but D and trimming were determined from the DNA. The sample includes about 36,000 clones, with roughly 81% observed a single time. The top ten hold 12% of the sample. The intended sense of this specimen's time point label: week 5, during vaccination. Each vaccine dose was 300 ug of a 20-mer mutant IDH1 peptide in Montanide, given subcutaneously with topical imiquimod. Donors had newly diagnosed WHO grade 3 or 4 IDH1-mutant astrocytomas with loss of nuclear ATRX. The samples were drawn from NOA16, a multicentre, single-arm, open-label phase I trial in Germany that tested a mutant IDH1 peptide vaccine in humans for the first time. The DNeasy Blood and Tissue Kit was used to extract genomic DNA from EDTA blood for TCRB sequencing.

Measured from the cysteine to the phenylalanine, the CDR3 is 16 residues long. Just the 48-base CDR3 DNA is kept, in frame starting at base 1. V loses 2 bases of germline sequence and J loses 3 bases, and the interval between the two ends is 16 bases. CDR1 is given as ENHRY and CDR2 as SYGVKD, both from the germline V gene. Regarding this clone: Its antigen remains unidentified. Per-base qualities were not stored, and no clone one base away is much larger.

The chain is encoded by TRBV10-3 joined to TRBJ1-1, with no D gene named confidently. Sample: PBMCs, taken from a glioma patient whose treatment included an IDH1 peptide vaccine. The sequence came from a man over 45 with glioma. The DNA reads as follows: TGTGCCATCAGTGAGGTTCGCTGGACTAGGGACACTGAAGCTTTCTTT. This is translated as CAISEVRWTRDTEAFF.